A selection of T cell receptor beta chains follows, all from one sample in a study of cytomegalovirus exposure and HLA in healthy donors. Method: immunoSEQ multiplex PCR; TCRdb's copy keeps in-frame clones and lacks some. The data contain approximately 170,000 clones, approximately 80% of them singletons. Sequencing was performed on PBMCs. These receptor sequences come from a male donor in good health and CMV-seronegative. The CDR3 runs from the conserved cysteine through the conserved F or W. D genes are given only for firm matches. The size entry is marked missing in some rows and otherwise reads once, few, many or a size class.

>NA|TRBV7-2|TRBJ1-5|NA
TGTGCCAGCAGGAATGGGCTGAATCAGCCCCAGCATTTT
CASRNGLNQPQHF
>NA|TRBV4-3|TRBJ2-3|NA
TGCGCCAGCAGCCACCAGGAAAGTCCAACAGATACGCAGTATTTT
CASSHQESPTDTQYF
>NA|TRBV4-2|TRBJ2-3|TRBD2
TGTGCCAGCACCCCGGGGGGGGCTTGGGCGACAGATACGCAGTATTTT
CASTPGGAWATDTQYF
>NA|TRBV23-1|TRBJ2-2|NA
TGCGCCAGCACCTTAAAACCTGGGCCCGGGGAGCTGTTTTTT
CASTLKPGPGELFF
>once|TRBV29-1|TRBJ2-5|NA
TGCAGCGTTCTGAGGGATTTACAAGAGACCCAGTACTTC
CSVLRDLQETQYF
>NA|TRBV27|TRBJ2-3|NA
TGTGCCAGCAGTCCCCCGGGGGAGGGGGTCACAGATACGCAGTATTTT
CASSPPGEGVTDTQYF
>few|TRBV7-2|TRBJ1-1|NA
TGTGCCAGCAGCCCAATCAGGTTGGGCACTGAAGCTTTCTTT
CASSPIRLGTEAFF
>few|TRBV7-2|TRBJ1-1|NA
TGTGCCAGCAGCTTTCGGGGGGCGGGGATGAACACTGAAGCTTTCTTT
CASSFRGAGMNTEAFF
>NA|TRBV10-3|TRBJ2-2|NA
TGTGCCATCAGTGGCGTGGGGGGTTCCGGGGAGCTGTTTTTT
CAISGVGGSGELFF
>NA|TRBV28|TRBJ1-1|TRBD1
TGTGCCAGCAGTTTATGGAGGACAGGGGGGGGCACTGAAGCTTTCTTT
CASSLWRTGGGTEAFF
>NA|TRBV28|TRBJ1-6|NA
TGTGCCAGCAGTCCGCATGGCAAAACAGGAGATTATAATTCACCCCTCCACTTT
CASSPHGKTGDYNSPLHF
>NA|TRBV5-1|TRBJ2-7|NA
TGCGCCAGCAGCTTGGAGGGGGTTTCCTACGAGCAGTACTTC
CASSLEGVSYEQYF
>NA|TRBV5-4|TRBJ1-2|NA
TGTGCCAGCAGCGGAGCGGGGTATGGCTACACCTTC
CASSGAGYGYTF
>NA|TRBV6-5|TRBJ2-7|NA
TGTGCCAGCGGAGAGGACAAATACTACGAGCAGTACTTC
CASGEDKYYEQYF
>NA|TRBV5-1|TRBJ2-7|NA
TGCGCCAGCAGCACGGGACAAGGGACCTACGAGCAGTACTTC
CASSTGQGTYEQYF
>NA|TRBV6-5|TRBJ2-3|NA
TGTGCCAGCAATCTCACCTTTATCATATCCGATACGCGGTATTTT
CASNLTFIISDTRYF
>NA|TRBV7-6|TRBJ2-3|TRBD2
TGTGCCAGCAGCTCGACTAGCGGGGGGGCCACAGATACGCAGTATTTT
CASSSTSGGATDTQYF
>NA|TRBV7-9|TRBJ1-5|TRBD1
TGTGCCAGCAGTCTGGGACAGGTCAATCAGCCCCAGCATTTT
CASSLGQVNQPQHF
>NA|TRBV4-1|TRBJ2-5|TRBD1
TGCGCCAGCAGCCAGATCGGACAGGGGGGGTACCAAGAGACCCAGTACTTC
CASSQIGQGGYQETQYF
>NA|TRBV13|TRBJ2-3|NA
TGTGCCAGCAGCCCCCGGACAGGCACAGATACGCAGTATTTT
CASSPRTGTDTQYF
>NA|TRBV28|TRBJ1-5|TRBD1
TGTGCCAGCAGTCGACAGGGGGCTGGGGCTCAGCCCCAGCATTTT
CASSRQGAGAQPQHF
>NA|TRBV19|TRBJ2-7|TRBD1
TGTGCCAGTAGTATGAGACGGACAGGAGTCCACTACGAGCAGTACTTC
CASSMRRTGVHYEQYF
>NA|TRBV6-5|TRBJ1-2|NA
TGTGCCAGCAGCTCCTCTCGGGGTGGCTACACCTTC
CASSSSRGGYTF
>NA|TRBV27|TRBJ1-4|TRBD1
TGTGCCAGCAGTTTACTTGGGACAGCTTATGAAAAACTGTTTTTT
CASSLLGTAYEKLFF
>NA|TRBV28|TRBJ2-1|TRBD2
TGTGCCAGCAGTTTGCGGGGCGGGGGGCCCTACAATGAGCAGTTCTTC
CASSLRGGGPYNEQFF
>NA|TRBV7-2|TRBJ2-5|TRBD2
TGTGCCAGCAGGCTCACACTGACTAGCGGGAGAAGGCCCCAGTACTTC
CASRLTLTSGRRPQYF
>NA|TRBV6-5|TRBJ2-7|TRBD2
TGTGCCAGCAGTTACCGGGACTACTACGAGCAGTACTTC
CASSYRDYYEQYF
>NA|TRBV10-3|TRBJ1-5|NA
TGTGCCATCAGTGAGTCCAAACAGGGAAGCCAGCCCCAGCATTTT
CAISESKQGSQPQHF
>few|TRBV14|TRBJ1-1|NA
TGTGCCAGCAGCCAAGATCGGGTCCTAAGCTTGGCTTTCTTT
CASSQDRVLSLAFF
>few|TRBV6-1|TRBJ1-2|TRBD1
TGTGCCAGGGGAGACAGGGGGGGATATGGCTACACCTTC
CARGDRGGYGYTF
>NA|TRBV9|TRBJ2-5|TRBD2
TGTGCCAGCAGCGTAGAGCTAGCGGGAGGTAGAGAGACCCAGTACTTC
CASSVELAGGRETQYF
>NA|TRBV4-2|TRBJ2-1|NA
TGTGCCAGCAGCCAAGAATCCGGCAATGAGCAGTTCTTC
CASSQESGNEQFF
>NA|TRBV28|TRBJ1-2|NA
TGTGCCAGCAGTCCGACAGAGACCCCTTCTAACTATGGCTACACCTTC
CASSPTETPSNYGYTF
>few|TRBV12-1|TRBJ2-7|NA
TGTGCCAGCAGCCAAATCACGGCCGGACAGTCCTACGAGCAGTACTTC
CASSQITAGQSYEQYF
>NA|TRBV5-1|TRBJ1-1|TRBD1
TGCGCCAGCAGCTTGGGGGGCCTCGACAGGGTTGGCACTGAAGCTTTCTTT
CASSLGGLDRVGTEAFF
>NA|TRBV5-1|TRBJ2-7|NA
TGCGCCAGCAGCTTGGCCCCAGGGGTCTACGAGCAGTACTTC
CASSLAPGVYEQYF
>NA|TRBV27|TRBJ1-2|TRBD1
TGTGCCAGCAGTTTTGTCCAGGGGGCGAGCGGCTACACCTTC
CASSFVQGASGYTF
>NA|TRBV4-2|TRBJ2-2|TRBD1
TGTGCCAGCAGCCAAGAGGCGGGACAGGCGCCGAACACCGGGGAGCTGTTTTTT
CASSQEAGQAPNTGELFF
>NA|TRBV5-4|TRBJ1-1|TRBD1
TGTGCCAGCACTGCTAGGGGGCTTCGGATGAACACTGAAGCTTTCTTT
CASTARGLRMNTEAFF
>few|TRBV2|TRBJ2-7|TRBD1
TGTGCCAGCATTAGGGACAGGGGCTACGAGCAGTACTTC
CASIRDRGYEQYF
>NA|TRBV4-1|TRBJ1-1|TRBD1
TGCGCCAGCAGCTGGGGGGACAGGGAGATCACTGAAGCTTTCTTT
CASSWGDREITEAFF
>NA|TRBV27|TRBJ1-4|NA
TGTGCCAGCAGTCCCTACCCCGGGGGTGAAAAACTGTTTTTT
CASSPYPGGEKLFF